The TCR beta chain described here comes from a study of blood T cell repertoires in COVID-19. Study at large: In each case, the material was cDNA or gDNA derived from T cells, B-cell-depleted T cells, or PBMCs.

Recruited during active infection, patients (from Seattle) were subsequently followed longitudinally. Produced via immunoSEQ multiplex PCR; TCRdb's table is partial and in-frame only. This sample has approximately 180,000 clones, with roughly 83% found just once. V dropped 5 bases and J dropped 5 bases, with 16 bases sitting between them. Germline assignment: CDR1 SGHRS and CDR2 YFSETQ. This CDR3 region has 15 residues. The material sequenced was peripheral blood. The chain joins TRBV5-1 to TRBJ2-2; tentatively, D is TRBD1 (5 bases). This sequence was found in a woman in her thirties or forties with COVID-19, enrolled during active disease. CDR3 in amino acids: CASRSIDSLTGELFF. The CDR3 nucleotides are TGCGCCAGCAGATCGATAGACAGCCTTACCGGGGAGCTGTTTTTT.